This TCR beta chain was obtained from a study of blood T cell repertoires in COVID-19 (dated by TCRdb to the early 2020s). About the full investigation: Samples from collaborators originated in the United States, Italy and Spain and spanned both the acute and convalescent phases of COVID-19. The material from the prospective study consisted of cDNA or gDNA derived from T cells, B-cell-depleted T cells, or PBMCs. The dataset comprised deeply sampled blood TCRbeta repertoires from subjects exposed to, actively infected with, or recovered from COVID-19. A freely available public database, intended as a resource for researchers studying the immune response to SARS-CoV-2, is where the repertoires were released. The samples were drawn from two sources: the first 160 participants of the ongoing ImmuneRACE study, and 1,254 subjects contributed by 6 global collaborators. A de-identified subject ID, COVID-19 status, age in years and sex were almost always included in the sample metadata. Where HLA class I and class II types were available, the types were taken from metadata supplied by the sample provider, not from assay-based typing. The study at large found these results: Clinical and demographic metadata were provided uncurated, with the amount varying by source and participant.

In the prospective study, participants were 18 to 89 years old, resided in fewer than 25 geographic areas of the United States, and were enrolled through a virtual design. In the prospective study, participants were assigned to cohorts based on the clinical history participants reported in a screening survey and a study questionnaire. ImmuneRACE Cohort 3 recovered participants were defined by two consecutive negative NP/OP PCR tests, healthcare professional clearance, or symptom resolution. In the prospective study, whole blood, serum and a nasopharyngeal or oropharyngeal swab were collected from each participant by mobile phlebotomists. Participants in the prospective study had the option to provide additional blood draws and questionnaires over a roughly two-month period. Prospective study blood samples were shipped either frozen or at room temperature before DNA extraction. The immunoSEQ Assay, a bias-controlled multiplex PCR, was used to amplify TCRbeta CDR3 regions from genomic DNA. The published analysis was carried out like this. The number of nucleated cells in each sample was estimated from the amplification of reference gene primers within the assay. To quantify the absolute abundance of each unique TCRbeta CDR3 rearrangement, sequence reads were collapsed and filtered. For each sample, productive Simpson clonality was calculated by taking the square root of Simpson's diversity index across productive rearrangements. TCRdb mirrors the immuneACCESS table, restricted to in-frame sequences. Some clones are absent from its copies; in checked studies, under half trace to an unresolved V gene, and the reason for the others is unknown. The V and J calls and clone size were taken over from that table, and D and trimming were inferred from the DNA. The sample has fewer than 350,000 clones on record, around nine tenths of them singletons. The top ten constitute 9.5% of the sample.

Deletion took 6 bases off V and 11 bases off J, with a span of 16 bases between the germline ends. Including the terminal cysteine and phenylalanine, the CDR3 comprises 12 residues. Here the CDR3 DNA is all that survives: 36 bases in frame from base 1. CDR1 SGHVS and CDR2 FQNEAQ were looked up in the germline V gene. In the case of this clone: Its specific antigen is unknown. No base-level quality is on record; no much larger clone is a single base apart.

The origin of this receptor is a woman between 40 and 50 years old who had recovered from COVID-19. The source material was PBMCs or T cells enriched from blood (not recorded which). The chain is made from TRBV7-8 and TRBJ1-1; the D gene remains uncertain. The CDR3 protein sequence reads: CASSPTREEAFF. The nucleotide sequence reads TGTGCCAGCAGTCCTACGAGGGAGGAGGCTTTCTTT.